This T cell receptor beta chain was sequenced in a study of PD-1 blockade in classical Hodgkin lymphoma. Germline lookup yields CDR1 SEHNR and CDR2 FQNEAQ (reference sequence). This CDR3 region has 17 residues. The V segment lost 0 bases and the J segment 5 bases; nucleotides outside the gene matches: 5. With no exception, relapse followed autologous stem cell transplantation in all patients, and brentuximab vedotin exposure varied. Assay: immunoSEQ multiplex PCR; the TCRdb copy retains only in-frame clones and omits some. Of 35,000 or so clones listed, just over 75% are singletons. Here the sequenced sample was peripheral blood mononuclear cells (PBMCs), taken before the second cycle of nivolumab. This clonotype originated in a human donor with classical Hodgkin lymphoma. The gene calls are TRBV7-9 and TRBJ2-5, with 14 bases aligning to TRBD2. The CDR3 protein is CASSLATSGGAVETQYF. CDR3 in DNA: TGTGCCAGCAGCTTAGCGACTAGCGGGGGGGCAGTGGAGACCCAGTACTTC. The full variable domain, completed using reference TRBV7-9 and TRBJ2-5, is DTGVSQNPRHKITKRGQNVTFRCDPISEHNRLYWYRQTLGQGPEFLTYFQNEAQLEKSRLLSDRFSAERPKGSFSTLEIQRTEQGDSAMYLCASSLATSGGAVETQYFGPGTRLLVL.